The 5 T cell receptor beta chains reported below all come from one sample, sequenced in a study of shared clonotypes between healthy human individuals. Only in-frame clones appear in the TCRdb table, and some are missing; sequencing was by immunoSEQ multiplex PCR. The table lists 450,000 or so clones, 70% to 80% of them singletons. The sample consisted of PBMCs. The origin of the receptors is a middle-aged woman in good health. Some clones in this sample may be carry-over from other donors' samples.

The chain couples TRBV7-9 to TRBJ1-5, with D perhaps TRBD1 (6 bases). This CDR3 is built from 15 residues. The germline V and J ends were trimmed by 1 base and 1 base, with 8 bases remaining between them. The germline gives CDR1 SEHNR, CDR2 FQNEAQ (reference sequence). The CDR3 DNA sequence: TGTGCCAGCAGCTTAGTAGGGACAAGCAATCAGCCCCAGCATTTT. This encodes CASSLVGTSNQPQHF. Full variable domain (outside the CDR3, taken from reference TRBV7-9 and TRBJ1-5): DTGVSQNPRHKITKRGQNVTFRCDPISEHNRLYWYRQTLGQGPEFLTYFQNEAQLEKSRLLSDRFSAERPKGSFSTLEIQRTEQGDSAMYLCASSLVGTSNQPQHFGDGTRLSIL.

V is TRBV20-1 and J is TRBJ1-1, with D uncertain. Trimming cost V 3 bases and J 7 bases, with 9 bases left between them. The germline V gene encodes CDR1 DFQATT and CDR2 SNEGSKA (reference sequence). This CDR3 has 11 residues. The CDR3 DNA follows: TGCAGTGCTAGGGCCCCACATGAAGCTTTCTTT. Translating it yields CSARAPHEAFF.

This rearrangement joins TRBV2 to TRBJ2-3; tentatively, D is TRBD2 (6 bases). Germline V gene sequence: CDR1 SNHLY, CDR2 FYNNEI. V lost 6 bases and J 0 bases, leaving 10 bases between the germline ends. The CDR3 length is 14 residues. Here the CDR3 DNA reads TGTGCCAGCAGGAGGACTATAAGCACAGATACGCAGTATTTT. Translation: CASRRTISTDTQYF.

The V gene is TRBV30, the J gene TRBJ1-5, with D unclear. Trimming removed 0 bases at V and 5 bases at J, with 8 bases between. CDR1 and CDR2 (germline): GTSNPN, SVGIG (reference sequence). This CDR3 has 13 amino acids. The CDR3 loop reads CAWSVAQYQPQHF. In nucleotides, the CDR3 is TGTGCCTGGAGTGTAGCCCAATATCAGCCCCAGCATTTT.

The chain uses TRBV28 and TRBJ2-1; D gene ambiguous. V was clipped by 3 bases and J by 3 bases, with 6 bases between them. Germline V CDR1 and CDR2: MDHEN, SYDVKM. This CDR3 has 13 amino acids. CDR3: CASSFQIYNEQFF. DNA for the CDR3: TGTGCCAGCAGTTTTCAGATCTACAATGAGCAGTTCTTC.